Below are 28 T cell receptor beta chains sequenced from a single sample in a study of naive and memory T cell subsets. Four PCR rounds used nested alpha and beta constant region primers plus the SP2 primer. Via MiXCR, TCRdb re-called the 5' RACE reads, giving one row per CDR3 protein. This table holds 30,000 to 40,000 distinct CDR3 sequences, approximately 15% found once. A UMI-containing oligonucleotide was joined by 3' ligation to the TCR cDNA template. These TCRs come from a female donor in good health.

This clonotype has only a few counts. The genes are TRBV7-8 and TRBJ2-7; D not resolved. V dropped 4 bases and J dropped 3 bases, with 13 bases sitting between them. The CDR3 is 14 residues long. In germline, CDR1 is SGHVS, CDR2 FQNEAQ. CDR3 residues: CASSYGSIYYEQYF. As DNA, the CDR3 is TGTGCCAGCAGCTACGGGTCTATTTACTACGAGCAGTACTTC.

This clonotype came up a few times. The rearrangement uses TRBV7-9 and TRBJ2-1; TRBD2 aligns across 11 bases. This CDR3 has 19 residues. The trim removed 2 bases at V and 2 bases at J, leaving 11 bases unmatched. From germline, CDR1 is SEHNR and CDR2 FQNEAQ (reference sequence). DNA of the CDR3: TGTGCCAGCAGCTTAATAGCGGGGGGGCGTCCCGGGGCCTACAATGAGCAGTTCTTC. The encoded protein is CASSLIAGGRPGAYNEQFF.

This clonotype was seen ten or more times. The chain couples TRBV19 to TRBJ2-3; 12 bases match TRBD2. There are 16 residues in the CDR3. V gave up 6 bases and J gave up 1 base; unmatched junction bases: 5. Germline loops: CDR1 LNHDA, CDR2 SQIVND (reference sequence). The CDR3 bases are TGTGCCAGTAGCCCCCTAGCGGGGGGGCGCACAGATACGCAGTATTTT. As protein: CASSPLAGGRTDTQYF.

This clonotype was recorded at least ten times. The chain combines TRBV29-1 with TRBJ1-6; D is perhaps TRBD1 (5 bases). Looked up from germline, CDR1 is SQVTM and CDR2 is ANQGSEA. V was trimmed by 7 bases and J by 6 bases, leaving 10 bases between them. The CDR3 is 12 amino acids. The CDR3, as DNA: TGCAGCGCTGGGGCCCGTAATTCACCCCTCCACTTT. Encoded protein: CSAGARNSPLHF.

This clonotype is classed as medium-sized. The rearrangement links TRBV4-2 to TRBJ2-3; TRBD2 is a possible D gene (7 bases). Germline assignment: CDR1 LGHNA and CDR2 YNFKEQ. The length of the CDR3 is 15 residues. The ends were cut back, 1 base at V and 4 bases at J, with 12 bases in the middle. Here the CDR3 DNA reads TGTGCCAGCAGCCAAGGCGGGGGCGAAGCAGATACGCAGTATTTT. It specifies CASSQGGGEADTQYF.

By sample fraction, this clonotype is medium-sized (0.01 to 0.1%). V and J are TRBV20-1 and TRBJ2-1, with D unresolved. The CDR3 contains 15 residues. V dropped 1 base and J dropped 1 base, with 11 bases sitting between them. The germline V gene has CDR1 DFQATT and CDR2 SNEGSKA (reference sequence). CDR3 in DNA: TGCAGTGCTAGAGCCGTGGGCCAATCCTACAATGAGCAGTTCTTC. It yields the protein CSARAVGQSYNEQFF.

The chain combines TRBV7-9 with TRBJ2-7; D may be TRBD1 (5 bases). Deletions cut 2 bases from V and 9 bases from J, with 14 bases between. Germline V gene data show CDR1 as SEHNR and CDR2 as FQNEAQ (reference sequence). CDR3 length: 13 amino acids. The CDR3: CASSLKDPQGQYF. Here the CDR3 DNA reads TGTGCCAGCAGCTTAAAGGACCCTCAGGGGCAGTACTTC.

This clonotype was seen ten or more times. The CDR3 region is CASSTGGVQKNTEAFF. CDR3 bases: TGTGCCAGTAGTACTGGAGGGGTGCAGAAGAACACTGAAGCTTTCTTT. The chain couples TRBV19 to TRBJ1-1; perhaps TRBD1 as D (5 bases). The CDR3 sequence is 16 residues long. CDR1 is LNHDA and CDR2 is SQIVND in the germline V gene (reference sequence). V lost 4 bases and J lost 1, with 16 bases in between.

The gene calls are TRBV5-1 and TRBJ1-1; D unresolved. Germline V gene sequence: CDR1 SGHRS, CDR2 YFSETQ. Between the trimmed V and J ends, which lost 3 bases and 9 bases, there was a span of 9 bases. The CDR3 is 11 amino acids. CDR3 in DNA: TGCGCCAGCAGCTGGGATTGGAAAGCTTTCTTT. Protein sequence: CASSWDWKAFF.

This clonotype was picked up a small number of times. The rearrangement uses TRBV5-1 and TRBJ1-1, with 11 bases matching TRBD1. This CDR3 contains 14 residues. The V and J ends lost 4 bases and 5 bases, in that order; junction bases with no gene match: 4. Germline V lookup: CDR1 SGHRS, CDR2 YFSETQ. CDR3 nucleotide sequence: TGCGCCAGCAGCCCCGGGACAGGGGGGACTGAAGCTTTCTTT. Translating gives CASSPGTGGTEAFF.

In its sample, this clonotype was seen many times. The chain carries TRBV29-1 and TRBJ2-5, with 9 bases that match TRBD2. Losses at the gene ends were 7 bases for V and 2 bases for J; bases not matched to a gene: 2. Germline-derived CDR1 and CDR2 are SQVTM and ANQGSEA. The CDR3 is 12 residues long. CDR3 nucleotide sequence: TGCAGCGCTAGCGGGGTGCAAGAGACCCAGTACTTC. It encodes CSASGVQETQYF. The whole variable domain, filled in from reference TRBV29-1 and TRBJ2-5, reads SAVISQKPSRDICQRGTSLTIQCQVDSQVTMMFWYRQQPGQSLTLIATANQGSEATYESGFVIDKFPISRPNLTFSTLTVSNMSPEDSSIYLCSASGVQETQYFGPGTRLLVL.

There are many counts of this clonotype. This chain uses TRBV24-1 with TRBJ1-6; 10 bases match TRBD1. Germline V gene sequence: CDR1 KGHDR, CDR2 SFDVKD. The CDR3 contains 14 residues. After removal of 11 bases from V and 8 bases from J, the junction contained 8 bases not matched to a gene. The CDR3 here is CARGQGDSDSPLHF. The CDR3 nucleotides are TGTGCCAGAGGACAGGGGGATTCGGATTCACCCCTCCACTTT.

This clonotype was observed a few times. This chain connects TRBV12-3 or TRBV12-4 to TRBJ2-7; D possibly uses TRBD1 or TRBD2 (5 bases each). V was cut by 2 bases and J by 3 bases, with 17 bases left in between. The CDR3 sequence is 16 residues long. This CDR3 is CASSLMRGRLFYEQYF. The CDR3 coding sequence is TGTGCCAGCAGTTTAATGAGGGGACGACTTTTCTACGAGCAGTACTTC.

In DNA form, the CDR3 reads TGCAGCGTTGAAGCAGTCAGGGGTTACGTGTACGAGCAGTACTTC. Translation gives CSVEAVRGYVYEQYF. V is TRBV29-1 and J is TRBJ2-7; possible D gene TRBD1, 6 bases. CDR1 and CDR2 from the germline V gene are SQVTM and ANQGSEA. The CDR3 is 15 residues long. The V end was cut by 1 base, the J end by 4 bases, with 17 bases between.

Judged by abundance, this clonotype is medium-sized. The chain joins TRBV6-1 to TRBJ1-4; unclear D gene. The CDR3 sequence is 14 residues long. Trimming cost V 7 bases and J 8 bases, with 17 bases left between them. The germline V gene encodes CDR1 MNHNS and CDR2 SASEGT. Here the CDR3 reads CASKDWTRAEKLFF. CDR3 nucleotide sequence: TGTGCCAGCAAAGACTGGACGCGGGCCGAAAAACTGTTTTTT.

This clonotype occurred many times. The rearrangement links TRBV29-1 to TRBJ1-2; D may be TRBD1 (6 bases). CDR3 length equals 12 residues. Germline V gene lookup returns CDR1 SQVTM and CDR2 ANQGSEA. V lost 7 bases and J 7 bases, leaving 16 bases between the germline ends. The chain's CDR3 is CSAVDSIFGYTF. The CDR3 DNA follows: TGCAGCGCCGTGGACAGCATTTTTGGCTACACCTTC.

This clonotype was picked up many times. This sequence joins TRBV20-1 and TRBJ2-7, with TRBD1 identical over 9 bases. The CDR3 length is 13 residues. Losses at the gene ends were 7 bases for V and 5 bases for J; bases not matched to a gene: 9. Looked up from germline, CDR1 is DFQATT and CDR2 is SNEGSKA (reference sequence). The CDR3, as DNA: TGCAGTGGAATCGGACAGGGGCTGAACGAGCAGTACTTC. Protein product: CSGIGQGLNEQYF.

This clonotype was detected ten times or more. V is TRBV7-9 and J is TRBJ2-7, with D possibly TRBD1 on 6 matching bases. Germline V CDR1 and CDR2: SEHNR, FQNEAQ (reference sequence). The CDR3 length is 16 residues. V dropped 4 bases and J dropped 1 base, with 17 bases sitting between them. In nucleotides, the CDR3 is TGTGCCAGCAGCTGGGGCCAGGGGCTACGTTCCTACGAGCAGTACTTC. Encoded protein: CASSWGQGLRSYEQYF.

The genes are TRBV10-3 and TRBJ2-6; 8 bases are shared with TRBD1. The CDR3 consists of 18 residues. The germline gives CDR1 ENHRY, CDR2 SYGVKD. The ends lost 3 bases at V and 0 bases at J; junction bases unmatched: 7. The CDR3 region is CAISDFGTGRSGANVLTF. In nucleotides, the CDR3 is TGTGCCATCAGTGATTTCGGGACAGGCCGCTCTGGGGCCAACGTCCTGACTTTC.

The sample holds many counts of this clonotype. The chain couples TRBV20-1 to TRBJ2-2; 7 bases are shared with TRBD1. The CDR3 runs 14 residues. CDR1 and CDR2 (germline): DFQATT, SNEGSKA (reference sequence). With 1 base clipped from V and 2 bases from J, the junction kept 1 base outside the gene matches. Written as DNA, the CDR3 is TGCAGTGCTAGAGGACAGGGAAACACCGGGGAGCTGTTTTTT. This codes for CSARGQGNTGELFF.

This clonotype has at least ten counts. The V call is TRBV4-1, the J call TRBJ2-7; TRBD2 aligns across 10 bases. Germline V gene lookup returns CDR1 MGHRA and CDR2 YSYEKL. The J segment lost 5 bases and the V segment lost 2 bases, leaving 6 bases of the junction unmatched. The CDR3 has 15 amino acids. The CDR3 bases are TGCGCCAGCAGCCAACTAGCGGGGGACCCCAACGAGCAGTACTTC. Translated: CASSQLAGDPNEQYF.

This rearrangement joins TRBV28 to TRBJ2-7; TRBD2 aligns across 8 bases. V dropped 5 bases and J dropped 0; count of bases not matched to a gene: 3. The V gene's germline CDR1 is MDHEN and CDR2 SYDVKM. CDR3 length: 14 amino acids. The CDR3 reads CASSRGGSSYEQYF. The CDR3 DNA is TGTGCCAGCAGTCGGGGGGGAAGCTCCTACGAGCAGTACTTC. The full variable domain, its missing parts supplied by reference TRBV28 and TRBJ2-7, is DVKVTQSSRYLVKRTGEKVFLECVQDMDHENMFWYRQDPGLGLRLIYFSYDVKMKEKGDIPEGYSVSREKKERFSLILESASTNQTSMYLCASSRGGSSYEQYFGPGTRLTVT.

V usage is TRBV25-1 and J usage is TRBJ2-5; 8 nucleotides line up with TRBD2. Germline values: CDR1 MGHDK, CDR2 SYGVNS. This CDR3 region has 16 residues. V trimming: 3 bases; J trimming: 5 bases; junction bases outside the gene matches: 11. CDR3 loop: CASSDPVSGVRETQYF. CDR3 bases: TGTGCCAGCAGTGACCCCGTTAGCGGGGTGCGGGAGACCCAGTACTTC. Together with reference TRBV25-1 and TRBJ2-5, the CDR3 gives the full variable domain: EADIYQTPRYLVIGTGKKITLECSQTMGHDKMYWYQQDPGMELHLIHYSYGVNSTEKGDLSSESTVSRIRTEHFPLTLESARPSHTSQYLCASSDPVSGVRETQYFGPGTRLLVL.

This sequence joins TRBV29-1 and TRBJ2-3; 8 nucleotides align to TRBD1. The CDR3 runs to 16 residues. Germline trimming cut 6 bases from V and 2 bases from J; bases unmatched to any gene: 13. Germline CDR1 reads SQVTM; CDR2 reads ANQGSEA. The CDR3 DNA reads as TGCAGCGTCCGACCTGGACAGGGCCCTTTCACAGATACGCAGTATTTT. Protein: CSVRPGQGPFTDTQYF.

This clonotype was detected ten times or more. The chain uses TRBV5-5 and TRBJ2-1, with 13 bases lining up with TRBD2. Germline CDR1 is SGHKS and CDR2 is YYEKEE (reference sequence). V was clipped by 2 bases and J by 9 bases; unmatched bases: 5. This CDR3 is built from 15 residues. CDR3 residues: CASSFTTSGGSEQFF. In nucleotides, the CDR3 is TGTGCCAGCAGCTTTACGACTAGCGGGGGGTCTGAGCAGTTCTTC.

The V and J genes are TRBV20-1 and TRBJ1-2; D gene unclear. The CDR3 sequence is 15 residues long. V dropped 5 bases and J dropped 6 bases, with 22 bases sitting between them. Germline V gene sequence: CDR1 DFQATT, CDR2 SNEGSKA (reference sequence). CDR3 sequence reads: CSAVPTNRCSDGYTF. The CDR3, as DNA: TGCAGTGCTGTCCCCACGAATCGGTGTTCGGATGGCTACACCTTC.

This clonotype was counted at least ten times. V gene TRBV29-1 combines with J gene TRBJ2-5; tentative D call: TRBD1 (5 bases). Per the germline V gene, CDR1 is SQVTM and CDR2 is ANQGSEA. V was shortened by 3 bases and J by 2 bases, with 13 bases between the two germline ends. This CDR3 has 14 residues. The chain's CDR3 is CSVEYRQTQETQYF. The DNA for the CDR3 is TGCAGCGTTGAGTACAGGCAAACGCAAGAGACCCAGTACTTC.

A note on this clonotype: An end of the junction differs from the germline gene, which may be a read error. The rearrangement joins TRBV20-1 to TRBJ1-2; 7 bases agree with TRBD1. CDR1 is DFQATT, CDR2 SNEGSKA, per germline (reference sequence). The CDR3 contains 13 residues. This chain's CDR3 is CSARSDRMDGDTF. The CDR3 DNA is TGCAGTGCTCGTTCGGACAGGATGGATGGCGACACCTTC.